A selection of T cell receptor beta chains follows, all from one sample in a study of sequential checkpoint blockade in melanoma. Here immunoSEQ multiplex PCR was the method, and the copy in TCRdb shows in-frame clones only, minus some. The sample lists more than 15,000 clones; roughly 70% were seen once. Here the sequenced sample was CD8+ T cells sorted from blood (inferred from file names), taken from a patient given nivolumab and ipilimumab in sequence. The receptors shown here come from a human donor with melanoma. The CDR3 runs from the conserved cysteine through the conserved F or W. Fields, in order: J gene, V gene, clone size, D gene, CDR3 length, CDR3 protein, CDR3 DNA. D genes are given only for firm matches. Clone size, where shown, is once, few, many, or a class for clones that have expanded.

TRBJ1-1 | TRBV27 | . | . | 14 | CASSFGGRNTEAFF | TGTGCCAGCAGTTTTGGGGGCCGGAACACTGAAGCTTTCTTT
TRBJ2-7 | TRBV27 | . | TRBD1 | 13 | CASSWDRYYEQYF | TGTGCCAGCAGTTGGGACAGATACTACGAGCAGTACTTC
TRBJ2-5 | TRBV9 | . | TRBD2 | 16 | CASSASGTSGQETQYF | TGTGCCAGCAGCGCCTCCGGGACTAGCGGGCAAGAGACCCAGTACTTC
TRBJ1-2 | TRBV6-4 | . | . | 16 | CASSDTAQASPYGYTF | TGTGCCAGCAGTGACACCGCCCAAGCCTCCCCTTATGGCTACACCTTC
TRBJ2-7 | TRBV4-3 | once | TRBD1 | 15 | CASRPGTGGGYEQYF | TGCGCCAGCAGGCCCGGGACAGGGGGTGGCTACGAGCAGTACTTC
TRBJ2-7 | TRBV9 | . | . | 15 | CASSVGPAASYEQYF | TGTGCCAGCAGCGTAGGACCAGCGGCGTCCTACGAGCAGTACTTC
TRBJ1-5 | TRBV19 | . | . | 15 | CASSIRTAFNQPQHF | TGTGCCAGTAGTATCCGGACAGCGTTCAATCAGCCCCAGCATTTT
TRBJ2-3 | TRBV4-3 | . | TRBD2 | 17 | CASSLRLAGGPKDTQYF | TGCGCCAGCAGCCTCCGACTAGCGGGGGGGCCTAAGGACACGCAGTATTTT
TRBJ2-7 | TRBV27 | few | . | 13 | CASSFTQSYEQYF | TGTGCCAGCAGTTTTACGCAGTCCTACGAGCAGTACTTC
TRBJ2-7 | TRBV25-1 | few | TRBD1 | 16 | CASSGFTGALPYEQYF | TGTGCCAGCAGTGGGTTTACAGGGGCATTGCCCTACGAGCAGTACTTC
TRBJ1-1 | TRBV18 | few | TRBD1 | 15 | CASSPPDRVNTEAFF | TGTGCCAGCTCACCACCGGACAGGGTGAACACTGAAGCTTTCTTT
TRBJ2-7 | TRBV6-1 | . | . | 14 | CASSVRNPSYEQYF | TGTGCCAGCAGTGTGAGGAATCCCTCCTACGAGCAGTACTTC
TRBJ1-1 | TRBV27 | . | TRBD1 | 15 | CASSFLQGPDPEAFF | TGTGCCAGCAGTTTCCTACAGGGGCCTGATCCTGAAGCTTTCTTT
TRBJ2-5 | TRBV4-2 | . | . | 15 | CASSQPGAAGETQYF | TGTGCCAGCAGCCAGCCCGGGGCCGCGGGGGAGACCCAGTACTTC
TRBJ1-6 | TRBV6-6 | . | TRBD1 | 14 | CASSYGDSNSPLHF | TGTGCCAGCAGTTACGGGGACAGTAATTCACCCCTCCACTTT
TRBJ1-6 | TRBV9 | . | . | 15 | CASSARDTRNSPLHF | TGTGCCAGCAGCGCCCGGGACACCCGTAATTCACCCCTCCACTTT
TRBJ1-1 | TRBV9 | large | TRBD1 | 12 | CASTSRQGEAFF | TGTGCCAGCACCTCACGACAGGGAGAAGCTTTCTTT
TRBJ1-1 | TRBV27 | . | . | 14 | CASSTGTTNTEAFF | TGTGCCAGCAGTACCGGGACAACTAACACTGAAGCTTTCTTT
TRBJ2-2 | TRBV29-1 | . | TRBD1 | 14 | CSVEGQFGTGELFF | TGCAGCGTTGAGGGACAGTTTGGGACCGGGGAGCTGTTTTTT
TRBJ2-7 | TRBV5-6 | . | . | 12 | CASSLGGTEQYF | TGTGCCAGCAGCTTAGGGGGTACCGAGCAGTACTTC
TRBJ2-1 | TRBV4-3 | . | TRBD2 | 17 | CASSQEGTSGAWDEQFF | TGCGCCAGCAGCCAAGAGGGGACTAGCGGGGCCTGGGATGAGCAGTTCTTC
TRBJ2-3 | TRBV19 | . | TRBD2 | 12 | CASSIEGLAQYF | TGTGCCAGTAGTATTGAGGGACTAGCGCAGTATTTT
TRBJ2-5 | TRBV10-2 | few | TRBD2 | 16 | CASSEWSSGRRETQYF | TGCGCCAGCAGTGAGTGGTCTAGCGGGAGACGGGAGACCCAGTACTTC
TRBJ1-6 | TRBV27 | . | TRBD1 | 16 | CASSFPPDRRNSPLHF | TGTGCCAGCAGTTTTCCCCCGGACAGGAGGAATTCACCCCTCCACTTT
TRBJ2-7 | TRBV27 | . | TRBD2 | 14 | CASRVKAGGLHQYF | TGTGCCAGCAGGGTTAAAGCGGGAGGCCTACATCAGTACTTC
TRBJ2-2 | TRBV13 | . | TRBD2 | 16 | CASSSGLAGSTGELFF | TGTGCCAGCAGTTCCGGACTAGCGGGAAGCACCGGGGAGCTGTTTTTT
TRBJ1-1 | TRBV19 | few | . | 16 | CASSPEGEREDTEAFF | TGTGCCAGTAGTCCCGAGGGGGAAAGGGAAGACACTGAAGCTTTCTTT
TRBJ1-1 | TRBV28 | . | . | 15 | CASRLYKAGNTEAFF | TGTGCCAGCCGCCTCTACAAGGCAGGGAACACTGAAGCTTTCTTT
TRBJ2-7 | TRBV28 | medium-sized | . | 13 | CASRSPGYYEQYF | TGTGCCAGCCGAAGCCCAGGTTACTACGAGCAGTACTTC
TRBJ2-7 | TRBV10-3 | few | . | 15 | CAIDTSGTYGDEQYF | TGTGCCATCGATACCTCCGGGACATACGGGGACGAGCAGTACTTC
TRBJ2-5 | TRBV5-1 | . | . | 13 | CASSLLLQETQYF | TGCGCCAGCAGCTTACTGCTCCAAGAGACCCAGTACTTC
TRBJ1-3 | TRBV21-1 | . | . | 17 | CASSKVRWEQAGNTIYF | TGTGCCAGCAGCAAAGTACGTTGGGAGCAGGCTGGAAACACCATATATTTT
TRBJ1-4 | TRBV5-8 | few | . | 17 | CASSLNTEVFLNEKLFF | TGTGCCAGCAGCTTGAACACTGAGGTTTTCCTAAATGAAAAACTGTTTTTT
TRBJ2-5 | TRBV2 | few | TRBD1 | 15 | CASSGGQGARETQYF | TGTGCCAGCAGCGGCGGACAGGGGGCTCGGGAGACCCAGTACTTC
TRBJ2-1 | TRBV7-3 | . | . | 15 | CASSTTGSSYNEQFF | TGTGCCAGCAGCACTACAGGGAGCTCCTACAATGAGCAGTTCTTC
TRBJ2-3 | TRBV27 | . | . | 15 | CASSLSLASTDTQYF | TGTGCCAGCAGTTTATCCCTAGCGAGCACAGATACGCAGTATTTT
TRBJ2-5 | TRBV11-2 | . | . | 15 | CASSLQGNTQETQYF | TGTGCCAGCAGCCTCCAGGGAAACACGCAAGAGACCCAGTACTTC
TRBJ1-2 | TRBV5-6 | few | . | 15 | CASSLEVLGAYGYTF | TGTGCCAGCAGCTTGGAAGTGCTGGGGGCGTACGGCTACACCTTC
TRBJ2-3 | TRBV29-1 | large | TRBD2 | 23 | CSVEDGAGAQTSGRFYPGDTQYF | TGCAGCGTTGAAGATGGGGCAGGGGCGCAGACTAGCGGGAGATTTTACCCCGGGGATACGCAGTATTTT
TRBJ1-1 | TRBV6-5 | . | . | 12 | CASKWEDTEAFF | TGTGCCAGCAAGTGGGAGGACACTGAAGCTTTCTTT
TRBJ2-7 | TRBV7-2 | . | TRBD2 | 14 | CASSLGAGGDEQYF | TGTGCCAGCAGCTTAGGAGCGGGAGGGGATGAGCAGTACTTC
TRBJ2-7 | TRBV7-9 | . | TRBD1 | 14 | CASSLYRGSYEQYF | TGTGCCAGCAGCTTATACAGGGGCTCCTACGAGCAGTACTTC
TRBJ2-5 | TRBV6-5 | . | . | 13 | CASSYEGFGEQYF | TGTGCCAGCAGTTACGAGGGTTTTGGGGAGCAGTACTTC
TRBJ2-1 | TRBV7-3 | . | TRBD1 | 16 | CASSFSTGFSFDEQFF | TGTGCCAGCAGCTTCTCGACAGGGTTTTCTTTCGATGAGCAGTTCTTC
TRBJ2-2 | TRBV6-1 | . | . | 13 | CASTITRAGELFF | TGTGCCAGCACTATTACGCGCGCCGGGGAGCTGTTTTTT
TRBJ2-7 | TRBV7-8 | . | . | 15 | CASSPSGQGRGEQYF | TGTGCCAGCAGCCCTAGCGGACAGGGACGCGGCGAGCAGTACTTC
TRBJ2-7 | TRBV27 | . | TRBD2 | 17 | CASSLSLSLAGTYEQYF | TGTGCCAGCAGTTTATCTCTCTCCCTAGCGGGGACCTACGAGCAGTACTTC
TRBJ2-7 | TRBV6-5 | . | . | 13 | CASSYSPAYEQYF | TGTGCCAGCAGTTACTCTCCTGCCTACGAGCAGTACTTC
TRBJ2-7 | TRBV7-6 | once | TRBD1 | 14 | CASGPDRGGYEQYF | TGTGCCAGCGGGCCCGACAGGGGGGGCTACGAGCAGTACTTC
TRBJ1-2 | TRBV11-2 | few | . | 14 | CASSQKGGGYGYTF | TGTGCCAGCAGCCAGAAAGGGGGGGGATATGGCTACACCTTC
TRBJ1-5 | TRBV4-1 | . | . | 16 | CASSQDFQNLNQPQHF | TGCGCCAGCAGCCAAGATTTTCAGAATTTAAATCAGCCCCAGCATTTT
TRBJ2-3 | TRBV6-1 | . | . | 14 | CASSSLSGMDTQYF | TGTGCCAGCAGCTCCCTTTCGGGGATGGATACGCAGTATTTT
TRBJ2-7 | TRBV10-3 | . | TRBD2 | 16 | CAISVTGTSGMYEQYF | TGTGCCATCAGTGTGACCGGGACTAGCGGGATGTACGAGCAGTACTTC
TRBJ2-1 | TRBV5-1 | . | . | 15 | CASSLVADLYNEQFF | TGCGCCAGCAGCTTGGTGGCAGACTTATACAATGAGCAGTTCTTC
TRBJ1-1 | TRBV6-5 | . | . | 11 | CASILNTEAFF | TGTGCCAGCATCCTTAACACTGAAGCTTTCTTT
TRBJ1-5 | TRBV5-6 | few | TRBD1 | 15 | CASSMTGTGVQPQHF | TGTGCCAGCAGCATGACCGGGACAGGGGTTCAGCCCCAGCATTTT
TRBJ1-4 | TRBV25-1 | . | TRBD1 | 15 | CASSGQGAANEKLFF | TGTGCCAGCAGTGGACAGGGGGCGGCTAATGAAAAACTGTTTTTT